Listed below are T cell receptor beta chains from one sample, sequenced in a study of blood T cells in healthy people across ages. TCRdb recomputed calls from the 5' RACE reads with MiXCR, one row per CDR3 protein. The sample comprises approximately 960,000 distinct CDR3 sequences, almost 30% of which are singletons, and about a tenth rests with the top ten. A further study also used this sample, focusing on T cells of mothers and their children.

The sequencing sample was made of blood. The receptors here all came from a middle-aged woman in good health. Each CDR3 is given with its conserved first and last residue. The D gene is left open where the match is weak. Clone size is shown for a subset of rows, as once, few, many or a class of expanded clone.

>TRBJ1-5|TRBV28|NA|TRBD1
TGTGCCAGCAGTCCCGGGACAGGGGGCGCGTACTGGCTGCATTTT
CASSPGTGGAYWLHF
>TRBJ2-3|TRBV7-7|few|NA
TGTGCTAGCAGCTTACAGCTAGGCGGGGATACGCAGTATTTT
CASSLQLGGDTQYF
>TRBJ1-5|TRBV29-1|NA|TRBD1
TGCAGCGTCCGGGACAGCCTCAATCAGCCCCAGCATTTT
CSVRDSLNQPQHF
>TRBJ2-2|TRBV6-4|many|NA
TGTGCCAGCAGTGACTCGGATGTCGGGGGTTACACCGGGGAGCTGTTTTTT
CASSDSDVGGYTGELFF
>TRBJ2-7|TRBV6-5|few|NA
TGTGCCAGCAAGGCCCGGGGAGCCTACGAGCAGTACTTC
CASKARGAYEQYF
>TRBJ1-6|TRBV15|many|NA
TGTGCCACCAGCAGAGAACCGATAAATTCACCCCTCCACTTT
CATSREPINSPLHF
>TRBJ1-1|TRBV24-1|few|TRBD1
TGTGCCACCAGTGACCCGAGGACAGGGGGTTCTGAAGCTTTCTTT
CATSDPRTGGSEAFF
>TRBJ1-2|TRBV7-8|NA|NA
TGTGCCAGCAGCTTAATGGGCGGGACATCGGCTAACTATGGCTACACCTTC
CASSLMGGTSANYGYTF
>TRBJ2-3|TRBV5-6|few|NA
TGTGCCAGCAGCATGGCGACGGGCAACACAGATACGCAGTATTTT
CASSMATGNTDTQYF
>TRBJ1-2|TRBV4-3|many|NA
TGCGCCAGCAGCCAAGAGTTAAGGGGAAGTGGGTATGGCTACACCTTC
CASSQELRGSGYGYTF
>TRBJ2-7|TRBV5-1|NA|TRBD2
TGCGCCAGCAGCTATAACGGGGGGGTAGAGCCCTACAATGAGCAGTACTTC
CASSYNGGVEPYNEQYF
>TRBJ2-1|TRBV7-3|NA|TRBD1
TGTGCCAGCAGCTCCGGCCCGGGACAGGCAAATGAGCAGTTCTTC
CASSSGPGQANEQFF
>TRBJ2-7|TRBV12-3/TRBV12-4|NA|TRBD1
TGTGCCAGCAGCGAAAGTCACCCCGGTGGGGACAGGGGATACCCCTACGAGCAGTACTTC
CASSESHPGGDRGYPYEQYF
>TRBJ2-5|TRBV15|NA|NA
TGTGCCACCAGCAAGAGGATCTCTGCGGAGCAGTACTTC
CATSKRISAEQYF
>TRBJ1-1|TRBV27|few|NA
TGTGCCAGCAGTCCGTCTTACAGGGAACTCAGGGCTTTCTTT
CASSPSYRELRAFF
>TRBJ2-3|TRBV28|few|NA
TGTGCCAGCAAATGGGGCCCGGATACGCAGTATTTT
CASKWGPDTQYF
>TRBJ1-1|TRBV3-1|few|NA
TGTGCCAGCAGCCAACGAGGGACTGAGAACACTGAAGCTTTCTTT
CASSQRGTENTEAFF
>TRBJ2-7|TRBV7-2|many|NA
TGTGCCAGCAGCTTAGGAGTAGGGGTATACGAGCAGTACTTC
CASSLGVGVYEQYF
>TRBJ1-2|TRBV10-3|many|NA
TGTGCCATCAGTGGGGCAGGGTTTGATGGCTACACCTTC
CAISGAGFDGYTF
>TRBJ2-7|TRBV21-1|few|NA
TGTGCCAGCAGCAAAGAGGAGTACAGGGCCTACGAGCAGTACTTC
CASSKEEYRAYEQYF
>TRBJ2-1|TRBV7-9|NA|TRBD1
TGTGCCAGCAGCCGGGGACAGGGGTTGTACAATGAGCAGTTCTTC
CASSRGQGLYNEQFF
>TRBJ2-5|TRBV7-9|many|NA
TGTGCCAGCAGCCCAGACACGCCCCGGGGAGCGGAGACCCAGTACTTC
CASSPDTPRGAETQYF
>TRBJ2-5|TRBV6-5|few|NA
TGTGCCAGCAGACGCCGACAGTGGCAAGAGACCCAGTACTTC
CASRRRQWQETQYF
>TRBJ1-5|TRBV28|few|NA
TGTGCCAGCAGACCTAGGTGGAAAGGGAGCAATCAGCCCCAGCATTTT
CASRPRWKGSNQPQHF
>TRBJ2-5|TRBV5-1|many|NA
TGCGCCAGCAGCCTGACCACCATAGACGGTGAGACCCAGTACTTC
CASSLTTIDGETQYF
>TRBJ1-2|TRBV9|many|NA
TGTGCCAGCAGCGTAGGGTTAAACTATGGCTACACCTTC
CASSVGLNYGYTF